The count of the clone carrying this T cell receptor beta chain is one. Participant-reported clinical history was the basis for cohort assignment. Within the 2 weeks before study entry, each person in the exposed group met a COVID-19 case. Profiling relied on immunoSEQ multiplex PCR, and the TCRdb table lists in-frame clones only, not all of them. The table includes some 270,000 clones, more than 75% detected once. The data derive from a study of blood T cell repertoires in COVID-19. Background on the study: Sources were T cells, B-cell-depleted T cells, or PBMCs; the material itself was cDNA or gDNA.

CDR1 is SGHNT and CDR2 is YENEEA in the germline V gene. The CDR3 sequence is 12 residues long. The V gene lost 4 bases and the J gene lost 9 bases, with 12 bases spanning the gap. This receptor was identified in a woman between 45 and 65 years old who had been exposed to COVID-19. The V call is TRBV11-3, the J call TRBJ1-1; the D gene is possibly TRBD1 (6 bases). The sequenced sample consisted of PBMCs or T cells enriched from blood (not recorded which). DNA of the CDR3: TGTGCCAGCAGCTCTCATACAGGGCAAGCTTTCTTT. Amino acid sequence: CASSSHTGQAFF.